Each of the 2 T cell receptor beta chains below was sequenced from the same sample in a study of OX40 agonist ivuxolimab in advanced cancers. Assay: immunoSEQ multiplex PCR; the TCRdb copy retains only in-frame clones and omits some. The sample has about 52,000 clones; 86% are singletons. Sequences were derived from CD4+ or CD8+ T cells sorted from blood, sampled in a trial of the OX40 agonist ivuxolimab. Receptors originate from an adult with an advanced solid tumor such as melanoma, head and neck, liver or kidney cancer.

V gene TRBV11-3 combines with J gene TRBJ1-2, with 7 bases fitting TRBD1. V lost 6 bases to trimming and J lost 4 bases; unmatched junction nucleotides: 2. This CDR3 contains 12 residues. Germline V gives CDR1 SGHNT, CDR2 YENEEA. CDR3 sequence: CASSRQGYGYTF. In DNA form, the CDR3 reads TGTGCCAGCAGTCGACAGGGCTATGGCTACACCTTC.

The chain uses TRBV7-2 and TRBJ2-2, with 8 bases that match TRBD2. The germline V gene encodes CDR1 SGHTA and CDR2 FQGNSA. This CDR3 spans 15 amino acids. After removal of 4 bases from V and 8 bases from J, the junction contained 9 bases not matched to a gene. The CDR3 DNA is TGTGCCAGCAGCTCACACAGCGGGGGAGGGGGGGAGCTGTTTTTT. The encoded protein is CASSSHSGGGGELFF. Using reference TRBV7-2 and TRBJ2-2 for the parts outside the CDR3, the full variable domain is GAGVSQSPSNKVTEKGKDVELRCDPISGHTALYWYRQSLGQGLEFLIYFQGNSAPDKSGLPSDRFSAERTGGSVSTLTIQRTQQEDSAVYLCASSSHSGGGGELFFGEGSRLTVL.